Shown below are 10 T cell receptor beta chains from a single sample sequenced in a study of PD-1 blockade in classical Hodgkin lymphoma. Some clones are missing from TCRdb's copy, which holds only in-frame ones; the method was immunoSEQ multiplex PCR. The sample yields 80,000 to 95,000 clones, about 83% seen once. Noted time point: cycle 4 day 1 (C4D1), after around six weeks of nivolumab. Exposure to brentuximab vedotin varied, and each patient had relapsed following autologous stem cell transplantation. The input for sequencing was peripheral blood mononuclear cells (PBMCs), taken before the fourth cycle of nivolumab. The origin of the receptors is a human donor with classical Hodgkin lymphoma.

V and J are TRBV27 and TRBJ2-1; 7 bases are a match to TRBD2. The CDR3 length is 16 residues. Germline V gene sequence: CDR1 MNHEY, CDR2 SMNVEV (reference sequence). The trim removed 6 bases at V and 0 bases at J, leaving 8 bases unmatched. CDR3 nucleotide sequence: TGTGCCAGCAGGAGACTAGCCCGCAGCTCCTACAATGAGCAGTTCTTC. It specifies CASRRLARSSYNEQFF.

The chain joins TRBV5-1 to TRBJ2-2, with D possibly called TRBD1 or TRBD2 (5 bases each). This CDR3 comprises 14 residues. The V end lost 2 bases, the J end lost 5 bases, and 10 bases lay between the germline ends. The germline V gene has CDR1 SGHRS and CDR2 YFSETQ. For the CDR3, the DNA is TGCGCCAGCAGCTTATCCGGGGCTACCGGGGAGCTGTTTTTT. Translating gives CASSLSGATGELFF.

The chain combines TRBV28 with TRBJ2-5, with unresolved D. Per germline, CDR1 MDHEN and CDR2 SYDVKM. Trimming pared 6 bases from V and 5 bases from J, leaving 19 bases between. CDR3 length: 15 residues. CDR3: CASRLGLWVGETQYF. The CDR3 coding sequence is TGTGCCAGCAGGCTTGGTCTCTGGGTCGGTGAGACCCAGTACTTC. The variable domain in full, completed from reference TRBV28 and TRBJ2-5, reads DVKVTQSSRYLVKRTGEKVFLECVQDMDHENMFWYRQDPGLGLRLIYFSYDVKMKEKGDIPEGYSVSREKKERFSLILESASTNQTSMYLCASRLGLWVGETQYFGPGTRLLVL.

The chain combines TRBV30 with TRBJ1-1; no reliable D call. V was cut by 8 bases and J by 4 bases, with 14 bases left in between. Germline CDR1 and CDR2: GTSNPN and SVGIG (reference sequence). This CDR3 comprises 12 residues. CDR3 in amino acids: CAHGRGVTEAFF. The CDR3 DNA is TGTGCCCACGGTCGGGGTGTCACTGAAGCTTTCTTT.

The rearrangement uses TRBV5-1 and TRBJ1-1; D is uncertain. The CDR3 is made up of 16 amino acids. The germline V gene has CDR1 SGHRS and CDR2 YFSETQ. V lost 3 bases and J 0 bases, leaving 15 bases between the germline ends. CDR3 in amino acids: CASSSGRSGLNTEAFF. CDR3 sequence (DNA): TGCGCCAGCAGCTCGGGCCGAAGTGGCTTGAACACTGAAGCTTTCTTT. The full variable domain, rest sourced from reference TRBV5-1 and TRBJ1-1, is KAGVTQTPRYLIKTRGQQVTLSCSPISGHRSVSWYQQTPGQGLQFLFEYFSETQRNKGNFPGRFSGRQFSNSRSEMNVSTLELGDSALYLCASSSGRSGLNTEAFFGQGTRLTVV.

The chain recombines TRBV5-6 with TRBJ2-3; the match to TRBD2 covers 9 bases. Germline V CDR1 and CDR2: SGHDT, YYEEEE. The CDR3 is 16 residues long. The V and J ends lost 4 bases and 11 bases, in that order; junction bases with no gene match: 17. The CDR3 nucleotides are TGTGCCAGCAGCCCCGGCGGTGGGTCTAGCGGGGTTGGGCAGTATTTT. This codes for CASSPGGGSSGVGQYF.

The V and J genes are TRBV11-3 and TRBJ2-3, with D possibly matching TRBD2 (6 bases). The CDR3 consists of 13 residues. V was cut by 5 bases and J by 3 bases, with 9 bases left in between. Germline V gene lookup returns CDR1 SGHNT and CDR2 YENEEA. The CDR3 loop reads CASSPAGTDTQYF. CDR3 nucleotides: TGTGCCAGCAGCCCCGCGGGGACAGATACGCAGTATTTT.

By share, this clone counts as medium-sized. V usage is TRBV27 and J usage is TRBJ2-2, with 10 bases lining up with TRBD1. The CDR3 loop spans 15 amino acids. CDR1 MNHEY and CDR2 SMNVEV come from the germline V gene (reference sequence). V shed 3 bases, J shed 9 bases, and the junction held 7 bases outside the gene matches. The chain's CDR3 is CASSFLGQGQRELFF. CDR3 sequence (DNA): TGTGCCAGCAGTTTTCTGGGACAGGGGCAACGGGAGCTGTTTTTT.

As DNA, the CDR3 is TGTGCCAGCAGCTTGCGACAGACTGAAAAACTGTTTTTT. Protein sequence: CASSLRQTEKLFF. The chain links TRBV5-8 to TRBJ1-4; D possibly corresponds to TRBD1 (5 bases). This CDR3 region has 13 residues. The germline V gene has CDR1 SGHTS and CDR2 YDEGEE. The V and J ends lost 1 base and 7 bases respectively, with 8 bases between them.

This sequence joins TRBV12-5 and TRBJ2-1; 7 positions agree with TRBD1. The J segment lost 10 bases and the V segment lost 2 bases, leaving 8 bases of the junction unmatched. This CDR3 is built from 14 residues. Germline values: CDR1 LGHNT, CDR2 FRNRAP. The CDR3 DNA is TGTGCTAGTGGTTTGTCGGGACAGATCGACGAGCAGTTCTTC. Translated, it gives CASGLSGQIDEQFF.